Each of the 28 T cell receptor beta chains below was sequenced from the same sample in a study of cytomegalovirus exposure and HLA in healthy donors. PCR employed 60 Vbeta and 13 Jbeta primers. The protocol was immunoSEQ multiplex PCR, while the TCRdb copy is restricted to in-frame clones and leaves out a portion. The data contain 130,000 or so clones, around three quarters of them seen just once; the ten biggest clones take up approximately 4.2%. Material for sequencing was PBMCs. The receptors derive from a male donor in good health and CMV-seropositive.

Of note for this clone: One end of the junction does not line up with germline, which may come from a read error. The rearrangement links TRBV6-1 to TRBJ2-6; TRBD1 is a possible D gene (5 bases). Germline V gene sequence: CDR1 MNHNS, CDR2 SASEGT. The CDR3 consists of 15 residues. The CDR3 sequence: CASSAAVSGANGLTF. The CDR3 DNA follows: TGTGCCAGCAGTGCCGCAGTCTCTGGGGCCAACGGCCTGACTTTC.

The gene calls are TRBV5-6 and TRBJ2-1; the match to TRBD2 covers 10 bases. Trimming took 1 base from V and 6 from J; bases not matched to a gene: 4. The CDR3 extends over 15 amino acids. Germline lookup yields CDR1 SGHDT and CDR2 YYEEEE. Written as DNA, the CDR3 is TGTGCCAGCAGCTTGTTAGCGGGGGGCCCCAATGAGCAGTTCTTC. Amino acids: CASSLLAGGPNEQFF.

The CDR3 nucleotides read TGCAGCGTTGTACAGGGAAGCACAGATACGCAGTATTTT. It encodes CSVVQGSTDTQYF. This rearrangement joins TRBV29-1 to TRBJ2-3; a weak D match, TRBD1 (6 bases). The germline V gene has CDR1 SQVTM and CDR2 ANQGSEA. The length of the CDR3 is 13 residues. V was pared by 4 bases and J by 0 bases, with 8 bases between.

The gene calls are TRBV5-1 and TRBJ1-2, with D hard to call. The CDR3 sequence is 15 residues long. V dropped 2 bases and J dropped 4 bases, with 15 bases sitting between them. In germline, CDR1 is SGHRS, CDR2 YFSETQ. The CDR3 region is CASSFPEANIYGYTF. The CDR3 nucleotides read TGCGCCAGCAGCTTTCCGGAGGCGAATATCTATGGCTACACCTTC.

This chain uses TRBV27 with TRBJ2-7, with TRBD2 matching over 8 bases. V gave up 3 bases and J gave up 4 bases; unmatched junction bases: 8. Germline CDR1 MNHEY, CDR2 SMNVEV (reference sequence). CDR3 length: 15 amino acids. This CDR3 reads CASSFAAGALYEQYF. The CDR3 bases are TGTGCCAGCAGTTTCGCAGCGGGGGCCTTGTACGAGCAGTACTTC.

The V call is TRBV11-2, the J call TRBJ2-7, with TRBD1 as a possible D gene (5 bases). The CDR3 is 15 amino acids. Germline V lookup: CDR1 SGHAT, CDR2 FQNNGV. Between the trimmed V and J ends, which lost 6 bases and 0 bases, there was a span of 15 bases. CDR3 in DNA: TGTGCCAGCAGGTCTTTTAGGGGCCTCTCCTACGAGCAGTACTTC. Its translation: CASRSFRGLSYEQYF.

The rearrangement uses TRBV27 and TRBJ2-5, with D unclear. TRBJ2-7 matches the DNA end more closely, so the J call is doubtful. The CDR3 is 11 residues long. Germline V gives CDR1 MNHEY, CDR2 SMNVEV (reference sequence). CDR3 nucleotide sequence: TGTGCCACCACTCGCGTCTACGAGCAGTACTTC. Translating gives CATTRVYEQYF.

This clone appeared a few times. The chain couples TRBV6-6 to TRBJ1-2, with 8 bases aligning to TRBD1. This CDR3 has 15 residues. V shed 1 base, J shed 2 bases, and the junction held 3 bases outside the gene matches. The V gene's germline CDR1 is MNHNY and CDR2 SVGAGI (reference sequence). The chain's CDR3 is CASSYLTGVNYGYTF. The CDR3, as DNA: TGTGCCAGCAGTTACTTGACAGGGGTCAACTATGGCTACACCTTC.

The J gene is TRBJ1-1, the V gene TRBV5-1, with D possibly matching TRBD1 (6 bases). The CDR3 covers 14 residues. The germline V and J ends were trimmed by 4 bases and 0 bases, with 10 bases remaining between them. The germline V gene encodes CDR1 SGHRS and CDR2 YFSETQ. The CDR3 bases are TGCGCCAGCAGCGGACAGCCTATGAACACTGAAGCTTTCTTT. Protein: CASSGQPMNTEAFF. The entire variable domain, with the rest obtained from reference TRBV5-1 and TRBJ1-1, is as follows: KAGVTQTPRYLIKTRGQQVTLSCSPISGHRSVSWYQQTPGQGLQFLFEYFSETQRNKGNFPGRFSGRQFSNSRSEMNVSTLELGDSALYLCASSGQPMNTEAFFGQGTRLTVV.

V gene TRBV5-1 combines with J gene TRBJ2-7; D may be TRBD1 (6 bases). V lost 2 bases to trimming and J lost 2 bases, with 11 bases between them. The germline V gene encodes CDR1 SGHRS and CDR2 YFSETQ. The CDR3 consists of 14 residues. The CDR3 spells CASSFGTTTYEQYF. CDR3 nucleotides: TGCGCCAGCAGCTTCGGGACAACAACCTACGAGCAGTACTTC. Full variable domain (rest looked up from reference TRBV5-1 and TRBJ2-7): KAGVTQTPRYLIKTRGQQVTLSCSPISGHRSVSWYQQTPGQGLQFLFEYFSETQRNKGNFPGRFSGRQFSNSRSEMNVSTLELGDSALYLCASSFGTTTYEQYFGPGTRLTVT.

The CDR3 loop is CASSLMGEGGYTF. The CDR3 DNA reads as TGTGCCAGCAGCTTGATGGGGGAGGGCGGCTACACCTTC. The chain combines TRBV5-4 with TRBJ1-2; a weak D match, TRBD1 (5 bases). Per germline, CDR1 SGHNT and CDR2 YYREEE (reference sequence). V lost 1 base to trimming and J lost 8 bases, with 12 bases between them. The CDR3 runs 13 residues.

The CDR3 sequence is CSVTPGQGYGYTF. In nucleotides, the CDR3 is TGCAGCGTTACCCCGGGACAGGGCTATGGCTACACCTTC. The gene calls are TRBV29-1 and TRBJ1-2; TRBD1 matches 9 bases. CDR3 size: 13 residues. With V trimmed by 5 bases and J by 4 bases, 5 bases remained unmatched. Per germline, CDR1 SQVTM and CDR2 ANQGSEA. Using reference TRBV29-1 and TRBJ1-2 for the parts outside the CDR3, the full variable domain is SAVISQKPSRDICQRGTSLTIQCQVDSQVTMMFWYRQQPGQSLTLIATANQGSEATYESGFVIDKFPISRPNLTFSTLTVSNMSPEDSSIYLCSVTPGQGYGYTFGSGTRLTVV.

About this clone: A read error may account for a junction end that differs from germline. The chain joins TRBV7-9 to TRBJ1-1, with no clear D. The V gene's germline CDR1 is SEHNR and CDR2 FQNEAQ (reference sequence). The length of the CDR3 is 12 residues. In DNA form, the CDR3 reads TGTTCCAGCAGCTCCGACACGGTTGAAGCTTTCTTT. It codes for CSSSSDTVEAFF.

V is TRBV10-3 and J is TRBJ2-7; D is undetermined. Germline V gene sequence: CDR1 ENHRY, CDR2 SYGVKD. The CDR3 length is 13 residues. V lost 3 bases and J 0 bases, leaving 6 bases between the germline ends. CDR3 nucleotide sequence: TGTGCCATCAGTGAAAGCGTCTCCTACGAGCAGTACTTC. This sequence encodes CAISESVSYEQYF.

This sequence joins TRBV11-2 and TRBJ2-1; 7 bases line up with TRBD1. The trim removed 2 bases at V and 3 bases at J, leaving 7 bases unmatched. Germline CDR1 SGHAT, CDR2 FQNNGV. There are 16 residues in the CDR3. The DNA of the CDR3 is TGTGCCAGCAGCTTAATGGGACAGACCTTCTACAATGAGCAGTTCTTC. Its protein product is CASSLMGQTFYNEQFF.

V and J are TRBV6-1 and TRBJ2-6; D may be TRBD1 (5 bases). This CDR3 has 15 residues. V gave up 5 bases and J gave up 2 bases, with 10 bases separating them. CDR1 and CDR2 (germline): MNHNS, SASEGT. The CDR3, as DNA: TGTGCCAGCAGTCTACAGGTCCCTGGGGCCAACGTCCTGACTTTC. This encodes CASSLQVPGANVLTF.

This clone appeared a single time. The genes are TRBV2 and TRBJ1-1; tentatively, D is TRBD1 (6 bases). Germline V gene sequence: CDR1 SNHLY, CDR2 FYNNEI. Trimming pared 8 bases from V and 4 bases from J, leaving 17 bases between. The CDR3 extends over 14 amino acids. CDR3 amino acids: CASFDGTRATEAFF. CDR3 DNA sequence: TGTGCCAGCTTCGACGGGACACGGGCCACTGAAGCTTTCTTT.

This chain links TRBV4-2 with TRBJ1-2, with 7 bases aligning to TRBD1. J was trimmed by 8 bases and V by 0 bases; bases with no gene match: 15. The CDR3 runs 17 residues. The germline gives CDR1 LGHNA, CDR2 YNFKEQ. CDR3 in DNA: TGTGCCAGCAGCCAAGATCAGGAAGCGAGGGGGCGAGGCGGCTACACCTTC. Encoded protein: CASSQDQEARGRGGYTF.

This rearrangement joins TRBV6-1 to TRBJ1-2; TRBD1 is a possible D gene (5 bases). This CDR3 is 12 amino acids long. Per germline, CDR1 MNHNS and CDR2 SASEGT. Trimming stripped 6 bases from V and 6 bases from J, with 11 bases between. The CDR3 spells CASRSGEHGYTF. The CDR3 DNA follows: TGTGCCAGCAGATCGGGGGAACATGGCTACACCTTC.

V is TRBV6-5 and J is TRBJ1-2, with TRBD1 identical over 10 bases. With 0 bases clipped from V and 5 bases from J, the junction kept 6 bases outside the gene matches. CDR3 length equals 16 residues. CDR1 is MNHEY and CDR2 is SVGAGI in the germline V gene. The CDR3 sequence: CASSYSDRGPGYGYTF. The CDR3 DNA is TGTGCCAGCAGTTACTCAGACAGGGGGCCGGGGTATGGCTACACCTTC.

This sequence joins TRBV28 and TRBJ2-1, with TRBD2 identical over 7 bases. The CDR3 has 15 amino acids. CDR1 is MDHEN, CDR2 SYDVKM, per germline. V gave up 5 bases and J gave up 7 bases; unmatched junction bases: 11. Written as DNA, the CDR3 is TGTGCCAGCAGTCCGACCCAGCGGGGAAGGAATGAGCAGTTCTTC. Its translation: CASSPTQRGRNEQFF.

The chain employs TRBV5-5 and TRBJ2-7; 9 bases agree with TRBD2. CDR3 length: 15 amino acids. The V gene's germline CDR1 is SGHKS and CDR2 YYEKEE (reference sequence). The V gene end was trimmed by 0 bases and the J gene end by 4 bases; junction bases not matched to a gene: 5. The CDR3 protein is CASSLGGTSPYEQYF. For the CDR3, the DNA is TGTGCCAGCAGCTTGGGAGGGACTAGCCCTTACGAGCAGTACTTC.

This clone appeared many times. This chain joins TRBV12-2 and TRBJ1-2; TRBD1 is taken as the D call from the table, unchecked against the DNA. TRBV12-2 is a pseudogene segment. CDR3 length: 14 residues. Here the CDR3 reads CASRLPDRNYGYTF. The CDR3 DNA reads TGTGCAAGTCGCCTTCCGGACAGGAACTATGGCTACACCTTC.

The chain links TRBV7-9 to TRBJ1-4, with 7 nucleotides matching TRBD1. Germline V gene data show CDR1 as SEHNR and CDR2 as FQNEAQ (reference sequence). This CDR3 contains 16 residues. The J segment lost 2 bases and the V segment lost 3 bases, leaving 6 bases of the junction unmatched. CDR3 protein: CASSFFQGGTNEKLFF. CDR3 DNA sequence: TGTGCCAGCAGCTTCTTTCAAGGGGGCACTAATGAAAAACTGTTTTTT.

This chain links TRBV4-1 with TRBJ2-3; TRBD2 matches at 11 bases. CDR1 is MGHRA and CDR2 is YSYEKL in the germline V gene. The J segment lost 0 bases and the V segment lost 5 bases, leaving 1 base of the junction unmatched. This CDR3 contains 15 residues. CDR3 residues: CASSRLAGSTDTQYF. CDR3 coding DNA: TGCGCCAGCAGCAGACTAGCGGGGAGCACAGATACGCAGTATTTT.

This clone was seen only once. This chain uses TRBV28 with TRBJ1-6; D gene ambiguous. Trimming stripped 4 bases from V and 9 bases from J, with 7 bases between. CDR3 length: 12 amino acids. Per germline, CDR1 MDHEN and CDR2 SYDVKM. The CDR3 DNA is TGTGCCAGCAGTTCGAGGGTTTCACCCCTCCACTTT. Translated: CASSSRVSPLHF.

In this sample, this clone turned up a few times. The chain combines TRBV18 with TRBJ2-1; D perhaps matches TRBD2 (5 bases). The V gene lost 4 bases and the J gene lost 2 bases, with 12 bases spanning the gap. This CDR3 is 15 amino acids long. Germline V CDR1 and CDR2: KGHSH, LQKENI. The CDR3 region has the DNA TGTGCCAGCTCACAGGCTAGCTTACCCTACAATGAGCAGTTCTTC. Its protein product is CASSQASLPYNEQFF.

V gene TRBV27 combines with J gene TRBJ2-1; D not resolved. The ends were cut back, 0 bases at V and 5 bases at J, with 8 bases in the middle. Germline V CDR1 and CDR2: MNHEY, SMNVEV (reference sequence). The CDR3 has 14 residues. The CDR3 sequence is CASSLSWLHNEQFF. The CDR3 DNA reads TGTGCCAGCAGTTTATCGTGGCTCCACAATGAGCAGTTCTTC.